Below are 27 T cell receptor beta chains sequenced from a single sample in a study of blood T cell repertoires in COVID-19. The assay was immunoSEQ multiplex PCR, and TCRdb's table has in-frame clones only and misses some. In the table there are about 370,000 clones, about 89% of which are singletons. Specimen: peripheral blood. These receptors were collected from a woman between 25 and 40 years old with COVID-19, enrolled during active disease.

V gene TRBV20-1 combines with J gene TRBJ2-1, with 7 positions matching TRBD2. Germline V gene lookup returns CDR1 DFQATT and CDR2 SNEGSKA (reference sequence). The CDR3 has 14 residues. V was pared by 3 bases and J by 2 bases, with 4 bases of the junction left unmatched. CDR3 nucleotides: TGCAGTGCTAGTGCTAGCGGAGCCTACAATGAGCAGTTCTTC. Protein: CSASASGAYNEQFF.

This clone was recorded only once. The CDR3 here is CATGLNTEAFF. The CDR3 DNA reads as TGTGCCACTGGCCTGAACACTGAAGCTTTCTTT. This chain joins TRBV5-4 and TRBJ1-1, with D hard to call. Germline lookup yields CDR1 SGHNT and CDR2 YYREEE (reference sequence). V lost 9 bases and J lost 0, with 6 bases in between. The CDR3 has 11 residues.

J is TRBJ2-3 and V is TRBV11-3, with 7 positions matching TRBD2. The CDR3 length is 16 residues. The junction had 13 bases not matched to a gene; V was cut back by 6 bases and J by 4 bases. Germline CDR1 is SGHNT and CDR2 is YENEEA. The CDR3 DNA is TGTGCCAGCAGTCGAAGGGTGGCTAGCGGTTCAGATACGCAGTATTTT. This gives the protein CASSRRVASGSDTQYF.

A few counts support this clone. The chain has TRBV7-2 and TRBJ2-1, with 11 bases fitting TRBD1. The CDR3 length is 14 residues. From germline, CDR1 is SGHTA and CDR2 FQGNSA. With V trimmed by 5 bases and J by 9 bases, 6 bases remained unmatched. The CDR3 here is CASSRGQGDREQFF. The DNA for the CDR3 is TGTGCCAGCAGCCGGGGACAGGGGGATCGTGAGCAGTTCTTC.

This clone was recorded at least ten times. V is TRBV7-2 and J is TRBJ2-1; 7 bases line up with TRBD1. This CDR3 has 15 amino acids. Germline CDR1 SGHTA, CDR2 FQGNSA. V gave up 0 bases and J gave up 11 bases; unmatched junction bases: 10. The CDR3 here is CASSLASSGTEKQFF. CDR3 DNA: TGTGCCAGCAGCTTAGCGTCCTCGGGGACAGAAAAGCAGTTCTTC.

This clone was observed a single time. J is TRBJ2-3 and V is TRBV3-1 (or the pseudogene TRBV3-2); TRBD2 agrees at 9 bases. The ends lost 3 bases at V and 4 bases at J; junction bases unmatched: 8. This CDR3 contains 16 residues. From germline, CDR1 is LGHDT and CDR2 YNNKEL (reference sequence). CDR3: CASSQAGGLAADTQYF. CDR3 nucleotides: TGTGCCAGCAGCCAGGCGGGGGGACTAGCAGCAGATACGCAGTATTTT.

The chain couples TRBV28 to TRBJ1-2; TRBD1 agrees at 7 bases. The germline CDR1 and CDR2 sequences are MDHEN and SYDVKM. This CDR3 has 12 residues. With 8 bases clipped from V and 7 bases from J, the junction kept 7 bases outside the gene matches. CDR3 loop: CASQTGSGGYTF. The CDR3 DNA reads TGTGCCAGCCAGACAGGGTCTGGTGGCTACACCTTC.

This chain's CDR3 is CASSSLSGDEQYV. The CDR3, as DNA: TGTGCCAGCAGCTCTCTTAGCGGGGACGAGCAGTACGTC. The rearrangement joins TRBV3-1 (or the pseudogene TRBV3-2) to TRBJ2-7; TRBD2 matches 8 bases. CDR3 length equals 13 residues. Looked up from germline, CDR1 is LGHDT and CDR2 is YNNKEL (reference sequence). The J segment lost 5 bases and the V segment lost 5 bases, leaving 5 bases of the junction unmatched.

CDR3 sequence (DNA): TGTGCCAGTATTCCGGGACAGGGTAACTATGGCTACACCTTC. It codes for CASIPGQGNYGYTF. This sequence joins TRBV19 and TRBJ1-2; 9 bases align to TRBD1. From germline, CDR1 is LNHDA and CDR2 SQIVND (reference sequence). V shed 7 bases, J shed 1 base, and the junction held 4 bases outside the gene matches. CDR3 length: 14 residues.

The CDR3 DNA reads TGCGCCAGCAGCCCCGGGACAGGGGATGAAAAACTGTTTTTT. This translates into CASSPGTGDEKLFF. The chain couples TRBV5-1 to TRBJ1-4; TRBD1 matches at 10 bases. The length of the CDR3 is 14 residues. Trimming removed 4 bases from V and 6 bases from J; junction bases left unmatched: 3. Per the germline V gene, CDR1 is SGHRS and CDR2 is YFSETQ.

The chain recombines TRBV6-6 with TRBJ2-7, with 8 nucleotides matching TRBD2. Germline values: CDR1 MNHNY, CDR2 SVGAGI (reference sequence). V was pared by 0 bases and J by 6 bases, with 4 bases of the junction left unmatched. The CDR3 totals 14 residues. The CDR3 region is CASSYSSGSPEQYV. CDR3 in DNA: TGTGCCAGCAGTTACTCCAGCGGGAGTCCCGAGCAGTACGTC.

This clone was seen more than once but under ten times. The rearrangement joins TRBV29-1 to TRBJ1-1; 7 nucleotides match TRBD1. CDR3 length: 15 amino acids. V gave up 4 bases and J gave up 6 bases; unmatched junction bases: 14. CDR1 and CDR2 from the germline V gene are SQVTM and ANQGSEA. CDR3 in amino acids: CSVVPRTGGNAEAFF. The CDR3 DNA sequence: TGCAGCGTTGTACCTCGGACAGGAGGAAACGCTGAAGCTTTCTTT.

This chain connects TRBV6-1 to TRBJ2-5, with a tentative D call TRBD1 (6 bases). The germline V gene has CDR1 MNHNS and CDR2 SASEGT. V shed 2 bases and J shed 2 bases, with 15 bases lying between them. CDR3 length: 16 amino acids. CDR3 DNA sequence: TGTGCCAGCAGTGAATTCTGGGCAGGGGAACAAGAGACCCAGTACTTC. Its translation: CASSEFWAGEQETQYF.

The chain joins TRBV4-1 to TRBJ1-2; maybe TRBD1 (6 bases). Per the germline V gene, CDR1 is MGHRA and CDR2 is YSYEKL. The CDR3 is made up of 17 amino acids. Trimming removed 0 bases at V and 3 bases at J, with 17 bases between. In nucleotides, the CDR3 is TGCGCCAGCAGCCAAGATCTCCCGACCCGACAGGACTATGGCTACACCTTC. Translation gives CASSQDLPTRQDYGYTF.

The genes are TRBV4-3 and TRBJ2-7; weak D call: TRBD2 (6 bases). Trimming cost V 0 bases and J 2 bases, with 11 bases left between them. The CDR3 runs to 15 residues. CDR1 is LGHNA, CDR2 YSLEER, per germline. The CDR3: CASSQDSGLPYEQYV. The DNA for the CDR3 is TGCGCCAGCAGCCAAGATTCGGGACTTCCCTACGAGCAGTACGTC.

CDR3 in DNA: TGTGCCAGCAGTCCCCCGTGGGACAGCCCTTTACTCACCTTC. It codes for CASSPPWDSPLLTF. The J gene is TRBJ1-2, the V gene TRBV28; 7 bases agree with TRBD1. Trimming at V came to 5 bases and at J to 13 bases, leaving 16 bases not matched to a gene. The CDR3 length is 14 residues. Germline CDR1 is MDHEN and CDR2 is SYDVKM.

This chain connects TRBV7-9 to TRBJ1-1, with D perhaps matching TRBD1 (6 bases). CDR3 size: 14 residues. V gave up 3 bases and J gave up 3 bases, with 11 bases separating them. Germline V gene sequence: CDR1 SEHNR, CDR2 FQNEAQ (reference sequence). The CDR3 spells CASSLGGRDTEAFF. The CDR3 DNA sequence: TGTGCCAGCAGCTTGGGGGGGCGCGACACTGAAGCTTTCTTT.

This clone was recorded once. The J gene is TRBJ1-6, the V gene TRBV19; D gene unclear. In germline, CDR1 is LNHDA, CDR2 SQIVND (reference sequence). V gave up 4 bases and J gave up 4 bases, with 8 bases separating them. The CDR3 consists of 14 residues. The CDR3 DNA follows: TGTGCCAGTAGTACCATGGAGTATAATTCACCCCTCCACTTT. Translated: CASSTMEYNSPLHF.

CDR3 region: CASSPPGTSGNTIYF. Written as DNA, the CDR3 is TGTGCCAGCAGCCCTCCCGGGACAAGTGGAAACACCATATATTTT. V is TRBV9 and J is TRBJ1-3, with D possibly TRBD1 on 6 matching bases. The CDR3 is made up of 15 amino acids. Germline V gene sequence: CDR1 SGDLS, CDR2 YYNGEE. V was trimmed by 4 bases and J by 3 bases, leaving 14 bases between them.

The chain combines TRBV5-1 with TRBJ2-3; a weak D match, TRBD2 (6 bases). The germline V gene has CDR1 SGHRS and CDR2 YFSETQ. V was trimmed by 4 bases and J by 0 bases, leaving 9 bases between them. This CDR3 comprises 14 residues. The CDR3 DNA follows: TGCGCCAGCAGCAGAGGGACTAGCACAGATACGCAGTATTTT. It encodes CASSRGTSTDTQYF.

The table lists this clone with a few counts. V is TRBV5-8 and J is TRBJ1-1, with TRBD1 identical over 7 bases. CDR1 is SGHTS and CDR2 is YDEGEE in the germline V gene. V lost 3 bases, J lost 2 bases, and 7 bases stayed unmatched. The length of the CDR3 is 15 residues. The CDR3 sequence: CASSYDGTDNTEAFF. CDR3 in DNA: TGTGCCAGCAGCTACGACGGGACAGACAACACTGAAGCTTTCTTT.

The J gene is TRBJ2-1, the V gene TRBV28, with D perhaps TRBD2 (5 bases). V gave up 7 bases and J gave up 3 bases, with 13 bases separating them. Germline CDR1 and CDR2: MDHEN and SYDVKM. CDR3 length: 14 amino acids. CDR3 DNA sequence: TGTGCCAGCACTTTCGGACTTCTCTACAATGAGCAGTTCTTC. This gives the protein CASTFGLLYNEQFF.

The chain uses TRBV7-2 and TRBJ2-5, with a tentative D call TRBD2 (5 bases). Trimming left V 0 bases short and J 2 bases short, with 19 bases between. Per germline, CDR1 SGHTA and CDR2 FQGNSA. The CDR3 runs 18 residues. The CDR3 here is CASSLAEATGTGQETQYF. CDR3 sequence (DNA): TGTGCCAGCAGCTTAGCCGAAGCGACCGGAACGGGGCAAGAGACCCAGTACTTC.

The gene calls are TRBV7-9 and TRBJ1-5, with 8 bases that match TRBD1. V shed 5 bases, J shed 0 bases, and the junction held 3 bases outside the gene matches. Germline V gene sequence: CDR1 SEHNR, CDR2 FQNEAQ (reference sequence). The CDR3 loop spans 15 amino acids. CDR3 loop: CASSPGQGSNQPQHF. The CDR3 DNA reads TGTGCCAGCAGCCCCGGACAGGGTAGCAATCAGCCCCAGCATTTT.

This chain connects TRBV4-2 to TRBJ1-2, with D unresolved. The CDR3 has 16 amino acids. Germline V gives CDR1 LGHNA, CDR2 YNFKEQ. The V end was cut by 0 bases, the J end by 4 bases, with 15 bases between. The CDR3 loop is CASSQEVSGFGYGYTF. CDR3 nucleotide sequence: TGTGCCAGCAGCCAAGAGGTCAGTGGCTTTGGCTATGGCTACACCTTC.

This sequence joins TRBV6-1 and TRBJ2-5, with D possibly being TRBD2 (6 bases). Trimming took off 1 base at V and 5 bases at J, with 14 bases between the two ends. This CDR3 spans 15 amino acids. Germline loops: CDR1 MNHNS, CDR2 SASEGT. The CDR3 here is CASSEVEGPRETQYF. The CDR3 coding sequence is TGTGCCAGCAGTGAAGTGGAGGGGCCAAGGGAGACCCAGTACTTC.

The chain recombines TRBV2 with TRBJ2-5; 10 bases are shared with TRBD2. V gave up 6 bases and J gave up 3 bases; unmatched junction bases: 13. The CDR3 contains 17 residues. Germline CDR1 and CDR2: SNHLY and FYNNEI. The CDR3 reads CASSSPTSGYTKETQYF. The CDR3 DNA reads TGTGCCAGCAGCTCCCCGACTAGCGGGTACACCAAAGAGACCCAGTACTTC.